This T cell receptor beta chain appears in the sequencing data of a study of blood T cell repertoires in COVID-19 (dated by TCRdb to 2020 to 2021). A note on the overall study: Samples from collaborators originated in the United States, Italy and Spain and spanned both the acute and convalescent phases of COVID-19. A freely available public database, intended as a resource for researchers studying the immune response to SARS-CoV-2, is where the repertoires were released. Deeply sampled blood TCRbeta repertoires from subjects exposed to, actively infected with, or recovered from COVID-19 were included in the dataset. The prospective study material was composed of cDNA or gDNA derived from T cells, B-cell-depleted T cells, or PBMCs. Where available, HLA class I and class II types were obtained from metadata supplied by the sample provider rather than from assay-based typing. The sample metadata nearly always contained a de-identified subject ID, COVID-19 status, age in years and sex. The samples were drawn from two sources: the first 160 participants of the ongoing ImmuneRACE study, and 1,200 or so subjects contributed by 6 global collaborators.

On this clone: No cognate antigen has been identified for it. No quality values exist for individual bases; no much larger clone is one base distant.

Measured from the cysteine to the valine, the CDR3 is 16 residues long. Only the CDR3 DNA is retained, 48 bases long and in frame from the first base. Per the germline V gene, MDHEN is the CDR1 and SYDVKM is the CDR2. V lost 4 bases and J lost 6 bases; the stretch between them is 22 bases long. Each collaborating institution followed its own protocols to collect whole blood in K2EDTA tubes. For TCRbeta analysis, collaborator samples were shipped as frozen whole blood, as isolated PBMCs, or as DNA extracted from either sample type. The full study reports these points: Clinical and demographic metadata were provided uncurated, with the amount varying by source and participant.

TCRbeta CDR3 regions were amplified from genomic DNA by means of the immunoSEQ Assay, a bias-controlled multiplex PCR. From the authors' description of their analysis: The number of nucleated cells in each sample was estimated from the amplification of reference gene primers within the assay. To quantify the absolute abundance of each unique TCRbeta CDR3 rearrangement, sequence reads were collapsed and filtered. For each sample, productive Simpson clonality was calculated as the square root of Simpson's diversity index over productive rearrangements. Here the immuneACCESS table is served through TCRdb, limited to in-frame sequences with V and J called. Missing clones are a known gap in these copies; in checked studies unresolved V genes cover under half, and the rest lacks a known reason. V, J and clone size derive from that table, while D and trimming were established from the DNA sequence. The table for this sample lists some 130,000 clones; under 95% of them were counted only once. The top ten clones comprise roughly 3.7% of the sample.

Specimen: peripheral blood. The chain joins TRBV28 to TRBJ2-7, with the identity of the D gene unclear. The clonotype originates from a man aged 50-59 years with active COVID-19. The CDR3 protein sequence reads: CASSSVGSPPASEQYV. At the DNA level, the sequence is TGTGCCAGCAGTTCCGTTGGTAGCCCCCCGGCGAGCGAGCAGTACGTC.